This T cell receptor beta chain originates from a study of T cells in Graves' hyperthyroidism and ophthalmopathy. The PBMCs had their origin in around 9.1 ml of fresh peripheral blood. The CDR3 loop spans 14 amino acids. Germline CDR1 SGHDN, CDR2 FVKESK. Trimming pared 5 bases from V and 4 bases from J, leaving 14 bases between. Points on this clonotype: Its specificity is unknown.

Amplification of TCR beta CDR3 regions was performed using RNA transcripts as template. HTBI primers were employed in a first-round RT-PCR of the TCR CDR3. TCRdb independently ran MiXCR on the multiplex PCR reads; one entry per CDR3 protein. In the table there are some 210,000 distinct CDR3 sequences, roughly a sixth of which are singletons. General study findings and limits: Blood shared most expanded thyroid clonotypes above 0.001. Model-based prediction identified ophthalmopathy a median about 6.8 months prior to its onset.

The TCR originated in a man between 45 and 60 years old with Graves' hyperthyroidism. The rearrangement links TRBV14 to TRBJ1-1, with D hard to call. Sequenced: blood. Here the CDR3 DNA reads TGTGCCAGCAGCGCCTTAGGGCTGGCCACTGAAGCTTTCTTT. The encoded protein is CASSALGLATEAFF.